The 6 T cell receptor beta chains below all came from one sample that was sequenced in a study of T cell responses to AZD1222 COVID-19 vaccine. The table came from immunoSEQ multiplex PCR; TCRdb's copy has only in-frame clones and leaves some out. The table has roughly 120,000 clones, approximately 89% seen once. The specimen was peripheral blood, collected 28 days after the second AZD1222 dose. These receptors all come from an adult who received the AZD1222 COVID-19 vaccine.

The J gene is TRBJ1-6, the V gene TRBV6-2 or TRBV6-3, with 7 bases identical to TRBD1. The ends lost 5 bases at V and 7 bases at J; junction bases unmatched: 8. The V gene's germline CDR1 is MNHEY and CDR2 SVGEGT. The CDR3 is made up of 15 amino acids. CDR3 DNA: TGTGCCAGCAGTCGAGACAGGGTCGGCAATTCACCCCTCCACTTT. It codes for CASSRDRVGNSPLHF.

The rearrangement joins TRBV28 to TRBJ1-5; no clear D gene. Per germline, CDR1 MDHEN and CDR2 SYDVKM. Trimming left V 6 bases short and J 4 bases short, with 13 bases between. The CDR3 runs 14 residues. CDR3 region: CASRGFLRNQPQHF. The CDR3 region has the DNA TGTGCCAGCAGGGGCTTTTTGCGGAATCAGCCCCAGCATTTT.

This clone has more than one count but fewer than ten. The gene calls are TRBV10-1 and TRBJ2-7, with D perhaps TRBD2 (7 bases). The length of the CDR3 is 14 residues. Germline V gene data show CDR1 as WNHNN and CDR2 as SYGVQD (reference sequence). Trimming cost V 6 bases and J 2 bases, with 14 bases left between them. CDR3: CASRVRGQTYEQYF. CDR3 in DNA: TGCGCCAGCAGAGTGCGGGGGCAAACCTACGAGCAGTACTTC.

V gene TRBV10-2 combines with J gene TRBJ1-6; D gene unclear. The CDR3 extends over 14 amino acids. Per germline, CDR1 WSHSY and CDR2 SAAADI. Trimming left V 1 base short and J 8 bases short, with 9 bases between. The CDR3, as DNA: TGCGCCAGCAGTGAGTTCCGGACTTATTCACCCCTCCACTTT. Protein sequence: CASSEFRTYSPLHF.

CDR3 DNA: TGTGCCAGCAGCCGATGGGCTATGGAGAATGAGCAGTTCTTC. Protein product: CASSRWAMENEQFF. The rearrangement links TRBV7-6 to TRBJ2-1; D is undetermined. Trimming removed 5 bases at V and 7 bases at J, with 15 bases between. The germline V gene has CDR1 SGHVS and CDR2 FNYEAQ. The CDR3 has 14 residues. Drawing the rest from reference TRBV7-6 and TRBJ2-1, the complete variable domain is GAGVSQSPRYKVTKRGQDVALRCDPISGHVSLYWYRQALGQGPEFLTYFNYEAQQDKSGLPNDRFSAERPEGSISTLTIQRTEQRDSAMYRCASSRWAMENEQFFGPGTRLTVL.

The rearrangement links TRBV10-3 to TRBJ2-3; D is possibly TRBD2 (6 bases). With 3 bases removed from V and 5 bases from J, the gap between germline ends came to 15 bases. Germline CDR1 and CDR2: ENHRY and SYGVKD. The CDR3 is 15 amino acids. The CDR3 region is CAISDTGTGGDTQYF. The CDR3 DNA sequence: TGTGCCATCAGTGATACCGGGACTGGAGGAGATACGCAGTATTTT.